These 8 T cell receptor beta chains originate from one sample sequenced in a study of beta chain features in type 1 diabetes. Every isolated RNA sample was fully reverse transcribed, so sequencing captured expressed TCRB transcripts. Only in-frame clones appear in the TCRdb table, and some are missing; sequencing was by immunoSEQ multiplex PCR. The sample lists about 360,000 clones, about 12% occurring once. The material sequenced was naive CD4+ T cells from blood. The receptors come from a man between 18 and 35 years old in good health.

The V and J genes are TRBV27 and TRBJ2-7; D possibly corresponds to TRBD2 (6 bases). The CDR3 runs 13 residues. V shed 3 bases and J shed 3 bases, with 9 bases lying between them. Germline CDR1 reads MNHEY; CDR2 reads SMNVEV (reference sequence). The CDR3 spells CASSFSGVYEQYF. DNA for the CDR3: TGTGCCAGCAGTTTCTCGGGGGTCTACGAGCAGTACTTC.

The chain couples TRBV30 to TRBJ1-2; 9 bases map to TRBD1. From germline, CDR1 is GTSNPN and CDR2 SVGIG (reference sequence). CDR3 length equals 16 residues. V was pared by 5 bases and J by 7 bases, with 17 bases of the junction left unmatched. CDR3 protein: CAWRGNRGQGFGGYTF. In DNA, the CDR3 is TGTGCCTGGCGTGGAAACCGGGGACAGGGCTTTGGTGGCTACACCTTC. Drawing the rest from reference TRBV30 and TRBJ1-2, the complete variable domain is SQTIHQWPATLVQPVGSPLSLECTVEGTSNPNLYWYRQAAGRGLQLLFYSVGIGQISSEVPQNLSASRPQDRQFILSSKKLLLSDSGFYLCAWRGNRGQGFGGYTFGSGTRLTVV.

The chain joins TRBV4-1 to TRBJ2-5, with TRBD2 identical over 8 bases. The CDR3 length is 17 residues. Germline V gene lookup returns CDR1 MGHRA and CDR2 YSYEKL. V lost 1 base and J lost 0; bases outside the gene matches: 7. For the CDR3, the DNA is TGCGCCAGCAGCCAAGCTCCCCGGGGGGGGAACCAAGAGACCCAGTACTTC. Translation gives CASSQAPRGGNQETQYF.

V is TRBV7-2 and J is TRBJ2-1; 10 bases line up with TRBD2. This CDR3 comprises 16 residues. Germline values: CDR1 SGHTA, CDR2 FQGNSA. V lost 1 base and J lost 9; bases outside the gene matches: 9. The chain's CDR3 is CASSLGRSSGGSEQFF. In nucleotides, the CDR3 is TGTGCCAGCAGCTTAGGTAGGTCTAGCGGGGGTAGTGAGCAGTTCTTC.

This sequence joins TRBV7-9 and TRBJ2-3; TRBD2 is a possible D gene (5 bases). The CDR3 has 11 amino acids. V was trimmed by 4 bases and J by 8 bases, leaving 7 bases between them. Germline-derived CDR1 and CDR2 are SEHNR and FQNEAQ (reference sequence). CDR3 loop: CASSSGGTQYF. Here the CDR3 DNA reads TGTGCCAGCAGCTCCGGAGGTACGCAGTATTTT.

J is TRBJ1-2 and V is TRBV7-3; D is perhaps TRBD1 (6 bases). Germline lookup yields CDR1 SGHTA and CDR2 FQGTGA. This CDR3 has 14 residues. Trimming left V 5 bases short and J 8 bases short, with 18 bases between. CDR3 loop: CASSPRGGSWGYTF. The CDR3 DNA follows: TGTGCCAGCAGCCCCCGCGGGGGCTCTTGGGGCTACACCTTC. Variable domain in full (rest from reference TRBV7-3 and TRBJ1-2): GAGVSQTPSNKVTEKGKYVELRCDPISGHTALYWYRQSLGQGPEFLIYFQGTGAADDSGLPNDRFFAVRPEGSVSTLKIQRTERGDSAVYLCASSPRGGSWGYTFGSGTRLTVV.

The rearrangement joins TRBV7-8 to TRBJ2-7, with D possibly TRBD1 on 5 matching bases. Germline loops: CDR1 SGHVS, CDR2 FQNEAQ. The CDR3 has 15 amino acids. Trimming removed 3 bases from V and 2 bases from J, with 14 bases in between. The CDR3 bases are TGTGCCAGCAGCTTGTCGGTTCAGGGCCCCTACGAGCAGTACTTC. Protein sequence: CASSLSVQGPYEQYF. Variable domain in full (rest from reference TRBV7-8 and TRBJ2-7): GAGVSQSPRYKVAKRGQDVALRCDPISGHVSLFWYQQALGQGPEFLTYFQNEAQLDKSGLPSDRFFAERPEGSVSTLKIQRTQQEDSAVYLCASSLSVQGPYEQYFGPGTRLTVT.

A few counts support this clone. The chain couples TRBV5-1 to TRBJ2-1; 10 bases agree with TRBD1. The V gene end was trimmed by 6 bases and the J gene end by 0 bases; junction bases not matched to a gene: 6. Germline V gives CDR1 SGHRS, CDR2 YFSETQ. The CDR3 extends over 16 amino acids. The CDR3 DNA reads as TGCGCCAGCAAAGGGACAGGGGTCAGCTCCTACAATGAGCAGTTCTTC. Translated, it gives CASKGTGVSSYNEQFF.